These T cell receptor beta chains were read from a single sample in a study of blood T cells in healthy people across ages. From the 5' RACE reads, TCRdb called clonotypes with MiXCR, one entry per CDR3 protein. Counted here are hundreds of thousands of distinct CDR3 sequences, 62% occurring once; the ten biggest clones make up roughly a quarter. The sample consisted of blood. The receptors here all came from a man aged 25-45 years in good health. CDR3s include the opening cysteine and the closing phenylalanine or tryptophan. The D gene is left open where the match is weak. Not every row has a clone size; where given, it reads once, few, many or a size class.

NA	NA	TRBV21-1	TRBJ2-2	TGTGCCAGCAGCCCCCAGGAGGGGCACACCGGGGAGCTGTTTTTT	CASSPQEGHTGELFF
NA	NA	TRBV6-5	TRBJ2-6	TGTGCCAGCAGTTACTCGAAGGGGGCTGGGGCCAACGTCCTGACTTTC	CASSYSKGAGANVLTF
NA	NA	TRBV4-3	TRBJ1-6	TGCGCCAGCAGCCAAGATTGGGGGGGAGAGTCACCCCTCCACTTT	CASSQDWGGESPLHF
few	NA	TRBV12-3/TRBV12-4	TRBJ1-2	TGTGCCAGCACCTTCGGGGGTTTGAAGGGCTACACCTTC	CASTFGGLKGYTF
few	NA	TRBV6-5	TRBJ1-1	TGTGCCAGCAGTCCACAGCGGGGGGGGATGACTGAAGCTTTCTTT	CASSPQRGGMTEAFF
NA	TRBD1	TRBV19	TRBJ1-2	TGTGCCAGTGAGACAGGGTTCTATGGCTACACCTTC	CASETGFYGYTF
NA	NA	TRBV29-1	TRBJ2-3	TGCAGCGTTGACGGGGTAGCGACCTCCAGGGAAACGCAGTATTTT	CSVDGVATSRETQYF
NA	TRBD1	TRBV9	TRBJ1-2	TGTGCCAGCAGCGAGGGACAGCGTAACTATGGCTACACCTTC	CASSEGQRNYGYTF
NA	TRBD2	TRBV5-1	TRBJ2-1	TGCGCCAGCAGCTATACCGGGACTACCTACAATGAGCAGTTCTTC	CASSYTGTTYNEQFF
NA	TRBD1	TRBV4-3	TRBJ1-2	TGCGCCAGCAGCCGGGACAGCAAAGCTAACTATGGCTACACCTTC	CASSRDSKANYGYTF
NA	NA	TRBV28	TRBJ1-2	TGTGCCAGCAGCCCTCCCGCGGGTGGGGCTGGCTACACCTTC	CASSPPAGGAGYTF
NA	NA	TRBV9	TRBJ1-2	TGTGCCAGCAGCGTACGCCAGGGAAATAACTATGGCTACACCTTC	CASSVRQGNNYGYTF
NA	TRBD1	TRBV5-5	TRBJ1-6	TGTGCCAGCAGGCGAACCGGGACAGGGGGTTCACCCCTCCACTTT	CASRRTGTGGSPLHF
few	NA	TRBV7-9	TRBJ1-3	TGTGCCAGCAGCGCGTCGGGGACCCTGAGAAACACCATATATTTT	CASSASGTLRNTIYF
NA	TRBD2	TRBV12-3/TRBV12-4	TRBJ2-7	TGTGCCAGCAGTTTAGCGCTCGTGGCGCGGGGGATGAACTACGAGCAGTACTTC	CASSLALVARGMNYEQYF
NA	TRBD2	TRBV29-1	TRBJ2-5	TGCAGCGCCGTGACTAGCGGGGGATACCAAGAGACCCAGTACTTC	CSAVTSGGYQETQYF
NA	NA	TRBV20-1	TRBJ2-1	TGCAGTGCTTCACGCCGGACATTTTACAATGAGCAGTTCTTC	CSASRRTFYNEQFF
NA	TRBD2	TRBV20-1	TRBJ2-5	TGCAGTGCTAAAAATAGCGGGAGCATGGAGACCCAGTACTTC	CSAKNSGSMETQYF
few	NA	TRBV29-1	TRBJ2-7	TGCAGCGCGGGACAACAACCCTACGAGCAGTACTTC	CSAGQQPYEQYF
NA	NA	TRBV27	TRBJ2-7	TGTGCCAGCAGTTCCAGGGGGGTCCACGAGCAGTACTTC	CASSSRGVHEQYF
NA	NA	TRBV18	TRBJ2-5	TGTGCCAGCTCAACGGCGCCGAGGGTAGGCGAAGAGACCCAGTACTTC	CASSTAPRVGEETQYF
NA	TRBD2	TRBV3-1	TRBJ2-1	TGTGCCAGCAGCCAAGTAAGGGCGGGGGTGAATTACAATGAGCAGTTCTTC	CASSQVRAGVNYNEQFF
NA	NA	TRBV28	TRBJ2-7	TGTGCCAGCAGTTACTCGAGATCCGGGGCGGTTACCGCCTCCTACGAGCAGTACTTC	CASSYSRSGAVTASYEQYF
few	TRBD1	TRBV24-1	TRBJ2-7	TGTGCCACTTCGGGACAGGCCCCCTACGAGCAGTACTTC	CATSGQAPYEQYF
few	NA	TRBV5-5	TRBJ2-1	TGTGCCAGCAGCTTGGTGGGGACAAACTCCTACAATGAGCAGTTCTTC	CASSLVGTNSYNEQFF
NA	NA	TRBV12-3/TRBV12-4	TRBJ1-1	TGTGCCAGCAGTTTAGGAGAGGATCGGGCTTTCTTT	CASSLGEDRAFF
NA	TRBD1	TRBV28	TRBJ2-5	TGTGCCAGCCATCCTACAGGGGTTACGCAAGAGACCCAGTACTTC	CASHPTGVTQETQYF
NA	TRBD2	TRBV4-3	TRBJ2-1	TGCGCCAGCAGCCAAGTACATCGGGACTATTACAATGAGCAGTTCTTC	CASSQVHRDYYNEQFF
few	TRBD2	TRBV28	TRBJ2-7	TGTGCCAGCAGTCCCCGACTAGCGGGGGAAGACGAGCAGTACTTC	CASSPRLAGEDEQYF
many	NA	TRBV24-1	TRBJ1-5	TGTGCCACCGGGGGCCGGGACGGCAATCAGCCCCAGCATTTT	CATGGRDGNQPQHF
NA	TRBD2	TRBV9	TRBJ2-1	TGTGCCAGCAGCGCCGATCGCGGGGGGGCCTACAATGAGCAGTTCTTC	CASSADRGGAYNEQFF
NA	NA	TRBV29-1	TRBJ2-1	TGCAGCATAACAGACTATGCCTACAATGAGCAGTTCTTC	CSITDYAYNEQFF
NA	TRBD1	TRBV4-3	TRBJ2-3	TGCGCCAGCAGCCCCGGACAGGGTGAGGCAGATACGCAGTATTTT	CASSPGQGEADTQYF
NA	NA	TRBV5-1	TRBJ1-1	TGCGCCAGCAGCTTCGCCAGGGCCGGCACTGAAGCTTTCTTT	CASSFARAGTEAFF
NA	TRBD2	TRBV19	TRBJ2-5	TGTGCCAGTACCGATACGGCACTAGCGGGGGGCCAAGAGGCCCAGTACTTC	CASTDTALAGGQEAQYF
once	TRBD1	TRBV20-1	TRBJ2-7	TGCAGTGCTAGAGATAGGAGTGGACAGGGTAGGTCCTACGAGCAGTACTTC	CSARDRSGQGRSYEQYF
NA	NA	TRBV6-5	TRBJ2-3	TGTGCCAGCAAGAACAGGGATAGTAGGAGCACAGATACGCAGTATTTT	CASKNRDSRSTDTQYF
few	NA	TRBV12-3/TRBV12-4	TRBJ2-1	TGTGCCAGCAGGGCGGCCGGTCACTACAATGAGCAGTTCTTC	CASRAAGHYNEQFF
few	NA	TRBV7-2	TRBJ1-5	TGTGCCAGCAGCTTTGACTACGGGGTCAATCAGCCCCAGCATTTT	CASSFDYGVNQPQHF
few	NA	TRBV7-6	TRBJ2-2	TGTGCCAGCAGCCGTGGGGGCTGGCAGAGCACCGGGGAGCTGTTTTTT	CASSRGGWQSTGELFF
NA	NA	TRBV9	TRBJ2-1	TGTGCCAGCAGCGTAGGGGTGGGGGCCCTCCCAACTGAGCAGTTCTTC	CASSVGVGALPTEQFF
NA	NA	TRBV6-1	TRBJ1-2	TGTGCCAGCACCAATCCACCGGGATTCCTCGGCTACACCTTC	CASTNPPGFLGYTF
NA	TRBD2	TRBV20-1	TRBJ2-1	TGCAGTGCTAGGCCCACGGGGGGGGCCGGTGATGAGCAGTTCTTC	CSARPTGGAGDEQFF
NA	NA	TRBV7-6	TRBJ2-2	TGTGCCAGCAGCTTAGGGAGGGACGGGGAGCTGTTTTTT	CASSLGRDGELFF
NA	TRBD2	TRBV6-2/TRBV6-3	TRBJ2-5	TGTGCCAGCAGTTACGACGGGCGGGGGGAGACCCAGTACTTC	CASSYDGRGETQYF
NA	TRBD2	TRBV5-6	TRBJ2-5	TGTGCCAGCAGCCCTTTACTAGCGGGGGAAGAGACCCAGTACTTC	CASSPLLAGEETQYF
NA	TRBD2	TRBV5-4	TRBJ2-3	TGTGCCAGCAGCTTGGAGCCTAGCGGGGTCACAGATACGCAGTATTTT	CASSLEPSGVTDTQYF
NA	TRBD1	TRBV12-3/TRBV12-4	TRBJ2-2	TGTGCCAGCAGTCCACGACAGGGGGAATTATACACCGGGGAGCTGTTTTTT	CASSPRQGELYTGELFF
once	NA	TRBV6-6	TRBJ2-3	TGTGCCAGCAGTGACGCACTAGGGGATACGCAGTATTTT	CASSDALGDTQYF
NA	NA	TRBV24-1	TRBJ2-3	TGTGCCACCAGTGATCCCCGGGCCACTAGCACAGATACGCAGTATTTT	CATSDPRATSTDTQYF
once	TRBD2	TRBV18	TRBJ2-7	TGTGCCAGCTCACCACCGAGCGGGGATTTAGGCGAGCAGTACTTC	CASSPPSGDLGEQYF